These T cell receptor beta chains were read from a single sample in a study of T cell responses to AZD1222 COVID-19 vaccine. Here immunoSEQ multiplex PCR was the method, and the copy in TCRdb shows in-frame clones only, minus some. The sample carries 90,000 to 95,000 clones, roughly 90% recorded once. The sample here was peripheral blood, taken on day 0 of AZD1222 vaccination. The receptors derive from an adult in good health. CDR3s include the opening cysteine and the closing phenylalanine or tryptophan. A D gene is named only where the DNA matches it firmly. Some rows have no size entry. The others give once, few or many, or a class for an expanded clone.

>TRBD2|TRBJ2-7|TRBV28|.
CASSPRASGSEQYF
TGTGCCAGCAGTCCCCGGGCTAGCGGGTCTGAGCAGTACTTC
>.|TRBJ1-2|TRBV7-2|few
CASSPGVGYGYTF
TGTGCCAGCAGCCCAGGTGTAGGCTATGGCTACACCTTC
>.|TRBJ2-3|TRBV7-9|.
CASSLGRITDTQYF
TGTGCCAGCAGCTTAGGACGGATCACAGATACGCAGTATTTT
>.|TRBJ1-5|TRBV7-6|.
CASSLSAGLNQPQHF
TGTGCCAGCAGCTTATCGGCAGGGTTGAATCAGCCCCAGCATTTT
>.|TRBJ2-3|TRBV5-4|.
CASSLAKVAPTSTDTQYF
TGTGCCAGCAGCTTGGCTAAGGTAGCCCCTACGAGCACAGATACGCAGTATTTT
>.|TRBJ1-2|TRBV4-3|.
CASSQERGRRGYTF
TGCGCCAGCAGCCAAGAGCGGGGTCGACGCGGCTACACCTTC
>TRBD1|TRBJ2-7|TRBV7-2|.
CASSSQGAREQYF
TGTGCCAGCAGCTCACAGGGGGCTCGGGAGCAGTACTTC
>.|TRBJ1-3|TRBV10-3|.
CAIRDSGNTIYF
TGTGCCATCAGGGACAGTGGAAACACCATATATTTT
>.|TRBJ2-1|TRBV6-5|.
CASSYRGVYNEQFF
TGTGCCAGCAGTTATAGAGGGGTATACAATGAGCAGTTCTTC
>.|TRBJ1-1|TRBV7-9|.
CASSLGQRNTEAFF
TGTGCCAGCAGCTTAGGGCAGAGGAACACTGAAGCTTTCTTT
>TRBD2|TRBJ2-5|TRBV7-9|.
CASSPGLAGVLKETQYF
TGTGCCAGCAGCCCAGGACTAGCGGGCGTACTGAAAGAGACCCAGTACTTC
>TRBD1|TRBJ1-2|TRBV18|.
CASSPRTGVDYGYTF
TGTGCCAGCTCACCACGGACAGGGGTTGACTATGGCTACACCTTC
>.|TRBJ1-1|TRBV5-8|.
CASSSQLNTEAFF
TGTGCCAGCAGCTCGCAGCTAAACACTGAAGCTTTCTTT
>.|TRBJ2-6|TRBV4-3|.
CASSQDYSAGANVLTF
TGCGCCAGCAGCCAAGATTATTCGGCTGGGGCCAACGTCCTGACTTTC
>.|TRBJ1-2|TRBV5-4|.
CASSLGTTRGYGYTF
TGTGCCAGCAGCTTGGGGACGACCCGAGGCTATGGCTACACCTTC
>.|TRBJ2-7|TRBV15|once
CATSRDTGLEQYF
TGTGCCACCAGCAGAGATACGGGGCTCGAGCAGTACTTC
>TRBD2|TRBJ2-3|TRBV19|.
CASSPAGASTDTQYF
TGTGCCAGTAGTCCAGCGGGGGCGAGCACAGATACGCAGTATTTT
>.|TRBJ1-2|TRBV12-5|once
CASGSGHSSYGYTF
TGTGCTAGTGGTTCAGGACACTCTAGCTATGGCTACACCTTC
>.|TRBJ1-5|TRBV6-5|.
CASSYAAPGGNQPQHF
TGTGCCAGCAGTTACGCCGCCCCAGGGGGCAATCAGCCCCAGCATTTT
>.|TRBJ2-7|TRBV27|few
CASSLGYGVEARYF
TGTGCCAGCAGTTTAGGTTATGGAGTAGAAGCACGGTACTTC
>.|TRBJ2-3|TRBV3-1/TRBV3-2|.
CASSLRLADTQYF
TGTGCCAGCAGCCTACGATTGGCAGATACGCAGTATTTT
>.|TRBJ1-3|TRBV7-8|.
CASSTRVRGSGNTIYF
TGTGCCAGCAGCACTCGGGTTCGGGGCTCTGGAAACACCATATATTTT
>.|TRBJ1-1|TRBV2|.
CASSQVPDNTEAFF
TGTGCCAGCAGCCAGGTCCCTGATAACACTGAAGCTTTCTTT
>TRBD2|TRBJ2-3|TRBV6-5|.
CASSYSRSGGTDTQYF
TGTGCCAGCAGTTACTCTCGTAGCGGGGGCACAGATACGCAGTATTTT
>TRBD2|TRBJ2-7|TRBV7-7|.
CASSPLRGSTYEQYF
TGTGCCAGCAGCCCTCTGCGGGGGTCAACCTACGAGCAGTACTTC
>TRBD2|TRBJ2-3|TRBV7-2|.
CASSLYLLAGQRDTQYF
TGTGCCAGCAGCTTATATCTACTAGCGGGGCAAAGGGATACGCAGTATTTT
>TRBD2|TRBJ2-5|TRBV4-1|.
CASSQGEGSVTQYF
TGCGCCAGCAGCCAGGGGGAGGGGAGCGTGACCCAGTACTTC
>.|TRBJ2-7|TRBV7-3|.
CASSLGPGYEQYF
TGTGCCAGCAGCTTAGGTCCGGGTTACGAGCAGTACTTC
>TRBD1|TRBJ2-2|TRBV15|few
CATSVPKGQSNTGELFF
TGTGCCACCAGCGTTCCTAAGGGACAGTCGAACACCGGGGAGCTGTTTTTT
>.|TRBJ2-7|TRBV11-2|.
CASGGRGVSYEQYF
TGTGCCAGCGGGGGACGAGGGGTCTCCTACGAGCAGTACTTC
>TRBD2|TRBJ2-3|TRBV7-3|few
CASSVSGRRNTQYF
TGTGCCAGCAGCGTTAGCGGGAGGCGGAATACGCAGTATTTT
>TRBD2|TRBJ2-7|TRBV6-5|.
CASSYSSGDSYEQYF
TGTGCCAGCAGTTATTCCAGCGGGGACTCCTACGAGCAGTACTTC
>.|TRBJ2-1|TRBV12-3/TRBV12-4|.
CASSPQGIGYQFF
TGTGCCAGCAGTCCGCAGGGGATCGGTTACCAGTTCTTC
>.|TRBJ2-2|TRBV5-4|.
CASSLVGERAGELFF
TGTGCCAGCAGCTTGGTTGGGGAAAGGGCCGGGGAGCTGTTTTTT
>.|TRBJ1-5|TRBV19|.
CASSMGQGFQPQHF
TGTGCCAGTAGTATGGGCCAGGGTTTTCAGCCCCAGCATTTT
>.|TRBJ2-1|TRBV29-1|.
CSVETPWDNEQFF
TGCAGCGTTGAGACACCCTGGGACAATGAGCAGTTCTTC
>.|TRBJ1-2|TRBV7-2|.
CASSPTNYGYTF
TGTGCCAGCAGCCCGACTAACTATGGCTACACCTTC
>.|TRBJ2-1|TRBV2|.
CASLLIAPNEQFF
TGTGCCAGCCTGCTCATAGCGCCCAATGAGCAGTTCTTC
>.|TRBJ2-2|TRBV20-1|.
CSASEGMDTGELFF
TGCAGTGCTAGTGAGGGGATGGACACCGGGGAGCTGTTTTTT
>TRBD2|TRBJ2-7|TRBV18|once
CASSLAGTSGSYEQYF
TGTGCCAGCTCACTCGCCGGGACTAGTGGCTCCTACGAGCAGTACTTC